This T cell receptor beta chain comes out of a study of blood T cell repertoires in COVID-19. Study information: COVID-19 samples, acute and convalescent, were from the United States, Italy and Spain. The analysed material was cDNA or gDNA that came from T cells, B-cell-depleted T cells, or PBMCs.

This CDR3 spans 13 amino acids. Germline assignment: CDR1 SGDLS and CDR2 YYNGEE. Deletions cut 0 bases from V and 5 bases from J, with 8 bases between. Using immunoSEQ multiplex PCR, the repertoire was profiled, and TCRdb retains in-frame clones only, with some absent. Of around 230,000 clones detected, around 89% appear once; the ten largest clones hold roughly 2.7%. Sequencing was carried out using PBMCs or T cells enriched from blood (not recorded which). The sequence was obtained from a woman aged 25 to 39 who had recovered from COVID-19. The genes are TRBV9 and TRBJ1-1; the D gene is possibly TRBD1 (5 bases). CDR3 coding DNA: TGTGCCAGCAGCGTAGTAGGGGAAACTGAAGCTTTCTTT. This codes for CASSVVGETEAFF.